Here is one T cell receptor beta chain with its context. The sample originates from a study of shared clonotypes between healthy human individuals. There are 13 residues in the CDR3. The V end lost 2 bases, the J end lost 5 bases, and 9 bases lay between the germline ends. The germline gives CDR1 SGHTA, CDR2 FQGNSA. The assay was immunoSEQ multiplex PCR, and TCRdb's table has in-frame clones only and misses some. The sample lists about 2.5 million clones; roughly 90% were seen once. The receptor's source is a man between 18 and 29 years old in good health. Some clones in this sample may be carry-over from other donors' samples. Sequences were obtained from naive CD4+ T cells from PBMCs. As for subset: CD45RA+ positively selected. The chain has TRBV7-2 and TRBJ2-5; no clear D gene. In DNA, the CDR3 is TGTGCCAGCAGCTTAACTTTCGGGGAGACCCAGTACTTC. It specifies CASSLTFGETQYF.